The clone carrying this TCR beta chain appeared a few times. Antigen specificity is unknown. Within the sample, other DNA sequences also encode this same CDR3. The CDR3 is 14 amino acids. Trimming stripped 0 bases from V and 0 bases from J, with 5 bases between. Per the germline V gene, CDR1 is SGHRS and CDR2 is YFSETQ. These data belong to a study of cytomegalovirus exposure and HLA in healthy donors. This PCR relied on a set of 60 Vbeta primers and 13 Jbeta primers. Only in-frame clones appear in the TCRdb table, and some are missing; sequencing was by immunoSEQ multiplex PCR. The table lists 150,000 to 200,000 clones, around 81% of them singletons. The study, taken as a whole, reports: A later analysis found common viral pathogens apparently linked to several of the most significant clusters. Later genetic work tied a missense DCLRE1C variant to beta-chain V and J trimming.

Sequencing was carried out using PBMCs. The TCR originated in a man aged 25 to 45 in good health and CMV-seronegative. The chain recombines TRBV5-1 with TRBJ2-3; D is unresolved. The CDR3 coding sequence is TGCGCCAGCAGCTTGGGAGCTAGCACAGATACGCAGTATTTT. Translation: CASSLGASTDTQYF.